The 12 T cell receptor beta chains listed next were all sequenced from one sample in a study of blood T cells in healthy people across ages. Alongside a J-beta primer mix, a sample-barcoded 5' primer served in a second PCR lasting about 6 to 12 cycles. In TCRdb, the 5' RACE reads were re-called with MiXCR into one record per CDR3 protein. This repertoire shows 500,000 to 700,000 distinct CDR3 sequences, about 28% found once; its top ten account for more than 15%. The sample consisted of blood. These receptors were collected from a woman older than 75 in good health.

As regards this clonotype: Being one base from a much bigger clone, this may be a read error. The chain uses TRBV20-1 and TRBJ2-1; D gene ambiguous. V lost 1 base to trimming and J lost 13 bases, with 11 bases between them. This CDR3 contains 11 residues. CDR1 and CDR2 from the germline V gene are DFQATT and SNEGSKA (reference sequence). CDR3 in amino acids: CSARAPPTQFF. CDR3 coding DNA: TGCAGTGCTAGAGCGCCTCCGACCCAGTTCTTC.

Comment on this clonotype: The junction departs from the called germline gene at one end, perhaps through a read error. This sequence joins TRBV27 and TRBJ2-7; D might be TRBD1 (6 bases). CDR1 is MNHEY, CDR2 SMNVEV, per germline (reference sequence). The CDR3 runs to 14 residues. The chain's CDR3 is CANSLSQTGYEQYF. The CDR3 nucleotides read TGTGCCAACAGTTTATCACAAACAGGGTACGAGCAGTACTTC.

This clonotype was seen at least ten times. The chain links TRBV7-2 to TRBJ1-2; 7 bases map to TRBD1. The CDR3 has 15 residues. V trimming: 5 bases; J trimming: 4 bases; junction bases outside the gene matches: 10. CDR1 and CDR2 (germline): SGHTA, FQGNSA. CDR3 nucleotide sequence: TGTGCCAGCAGCCCCCGCCCGGGACAGACCTATGGCTACACCTTC. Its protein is CASSPRPGQTYGYTF.

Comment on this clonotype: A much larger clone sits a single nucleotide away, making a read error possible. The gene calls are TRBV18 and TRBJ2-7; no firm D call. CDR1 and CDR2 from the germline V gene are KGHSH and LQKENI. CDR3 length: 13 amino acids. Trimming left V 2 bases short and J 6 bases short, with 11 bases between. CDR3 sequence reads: CASSPGLGCEQYF. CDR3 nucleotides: TGTGCCAGCTCACCAGGGTTGGGTTGCGAGCAGTACTTC.

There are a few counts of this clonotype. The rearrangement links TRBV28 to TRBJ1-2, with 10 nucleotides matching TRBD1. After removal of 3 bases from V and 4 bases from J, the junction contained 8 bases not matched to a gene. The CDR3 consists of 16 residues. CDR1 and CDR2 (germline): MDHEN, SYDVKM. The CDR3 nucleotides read TGTGCCAGCAGTTTTCCCGGGACAGGGGATTCCTATGGCTACACCTTC. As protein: CASSFPGTGDSYGYTF.

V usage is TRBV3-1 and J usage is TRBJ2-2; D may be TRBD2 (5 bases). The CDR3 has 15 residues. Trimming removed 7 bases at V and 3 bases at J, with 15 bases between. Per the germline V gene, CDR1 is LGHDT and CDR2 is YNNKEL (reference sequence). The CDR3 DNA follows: TGTGCCAGCACCGGACTGCCCTGGGACACCGGGGAGCTGTTTTTT. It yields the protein CASTGLPWDTGELFF.

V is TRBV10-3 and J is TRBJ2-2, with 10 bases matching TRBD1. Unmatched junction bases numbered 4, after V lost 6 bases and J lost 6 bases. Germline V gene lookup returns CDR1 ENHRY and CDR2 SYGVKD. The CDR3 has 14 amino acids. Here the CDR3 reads CAIRPGQGSGELFF. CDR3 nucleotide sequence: TGTGCCATCAGACCGGGACAGGGGTCCGGGGAGCTGTTTTTT.

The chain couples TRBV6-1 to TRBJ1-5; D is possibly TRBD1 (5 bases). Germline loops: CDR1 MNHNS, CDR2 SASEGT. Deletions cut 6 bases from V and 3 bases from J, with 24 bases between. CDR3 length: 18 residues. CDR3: CASSLAVVRDGLNQPQHF. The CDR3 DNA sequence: TGTGCCAGCAGCTTGGCAGTTGTCCGGGACGGACTCAATCAGCCCCAGCATTTT.

The CDR3 bases are TGTGCCAGTAGTTCCAGCGGGGGCTCAGATACGCAGTATTTT. Translated: CASSSSGGSDTQYF. This chain joins TRBV19 and TRBJ2-3, with TRBD2 matching over 8 bases. Trimming took 5 bases from V and 4 from J; bases not matched to a gene: 5. Germline CDR1 reads LNHDA; CDR2 reads SQIVND (reference sequence). The CDR3 has 14 residues.

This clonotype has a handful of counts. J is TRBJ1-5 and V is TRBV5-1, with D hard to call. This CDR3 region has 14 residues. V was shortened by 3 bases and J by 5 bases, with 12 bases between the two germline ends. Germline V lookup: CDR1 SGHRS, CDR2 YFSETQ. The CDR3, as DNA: TGCGCCAGCAGCTCCGGCCCCGACCATCAGCCCCAGCATTTT. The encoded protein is CASSSGPDHQPQHF.

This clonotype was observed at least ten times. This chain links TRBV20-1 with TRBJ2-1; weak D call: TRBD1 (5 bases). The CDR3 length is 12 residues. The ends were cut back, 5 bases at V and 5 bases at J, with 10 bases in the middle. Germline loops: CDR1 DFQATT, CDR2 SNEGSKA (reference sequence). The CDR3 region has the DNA TGCAGTGCTCCCCCCAGGGACAATGAGCAGTTCTTC. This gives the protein CSAPPRDNEQFF.

CDR3 amino acids: CASSPGSSEKLFF. The CDR3, as DNA: TGCGCCAGCAGCCCGGGGAGTAGTGAAAAACTGTTTTTT. V is TRBV5-1 and J is TRBJ1-4; D is undetermined. This CDR3 has 13 amino acids. Trimming removed 4 bases from V and 7 bases from J, with 11 bases in between. Germline CDR1 reads SGHRS; CDR2 reads YFSETQ. The full variable domain, with the rest looked up from reference TRBV5-1 and TRBJ1-4, is KAGVTQTPRYLIKTRGQQVTLSCSPISGHRSVSWYQQTPGQGLQFLFEYFSETQRNKGNFPGRFSGRQFSNSRSEMNVSTLELGDSALYLCASSPGSSEKLFFGSGTQLSVL.